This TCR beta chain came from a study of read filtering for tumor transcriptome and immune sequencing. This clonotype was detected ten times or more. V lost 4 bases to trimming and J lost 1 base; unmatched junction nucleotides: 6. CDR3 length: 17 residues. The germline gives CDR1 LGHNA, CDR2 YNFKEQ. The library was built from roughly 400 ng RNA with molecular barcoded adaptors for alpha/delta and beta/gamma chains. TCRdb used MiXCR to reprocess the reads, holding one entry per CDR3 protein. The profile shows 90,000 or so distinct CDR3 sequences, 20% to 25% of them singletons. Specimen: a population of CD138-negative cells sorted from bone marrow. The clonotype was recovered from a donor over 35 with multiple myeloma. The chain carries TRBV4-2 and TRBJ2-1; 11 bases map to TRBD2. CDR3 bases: TGTGCCAGCAGCCCCCGACTAGCGGGGCGTTCCTACAATGAGCAGTTCTTC. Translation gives CASSPRLAGRSYNEQFF.